These 20 T cell receptor beta chains originate from one sample sequenced in a study of T cells in Graves' hyperthyroidism and ophthalmopathy. Amplification yielded TCR beta CDR3 regions, with RNA transcripts as the source. The HTBI primer set drove a first-round RT-PCR of the TCR CDR3. TCRdb used MiXCR to reprocess the multiplex PCR reads, holding one entry per CDR3 protein. The sample has hundreds of thousands of distinct CDR3 sequences, around 19% seen once. Sequenced input: blood. The source is a woman aged 50 to 60 with Graves' hyperthyroidism that later progressed to Graves' ophthalmopathy.

Written as DNA, the CDR3 is TGCAGCGTTGATGAGTGGTCTAACTATGGCTACACCTTC. It is translated as CSVDEWSNYGYTF. V usage is TRBV29-1 and J usage is TRBJ1-2, with unresolved D. Germline CDR1 is SQVTM and CDR2 is ANQGSEA. The length of the CDR3 is 13 residues. V was shortened by 3 bases and J by 0 bases, with 8 bases between the two germline ends.

The rearrangement joins TRBV10-3 to TRBJ2-3; D call uncertain. Germline V gene data show CDR1 as ENHRY and CDR2 as SYGVKD. CDR3 length equals 13 residues. The germline V and J ends were trimmed by 5 bases and 4 bases, with 10 bases remaining between them. CDR3 region: CAISQMPPDTQYF. As DNA, the CDR3 is TGTGCCATCAGTCAGATGCCCCCAGATACGCAGTATTTT.

This clonotype was picked up a small number of times. This chain links TRBV29-1 with TRBJ1-1; D is unclear. The CDR3 contains 10 residues. Germline CDR1 reads SQVTM; CDR2 reads ANQGSEA. Trimming removed 8 bases from V and 7 bases from J, with 11 bases in between. In DNA, the CDR3 is TGCAGCCCCACCAAGGTTGAAGCTTTCTTT. Protein product: CSPTKVEAFF.

Only a few counts were recorded for this clonotype. This chain uses TRBV6-1 with TRBJ2-1; the D call may be TRBD1 or TRBD2 (5 bases each). The V gene lost 3 bases and the J gene lost 11 bases, with 8 bases spanning the gap. Germline loops: CDR1 MNHNS, CDR2 SASEGT. CDR3 length: 11 amino acids. The CDR3 here is CASSEGPKQFF. The CDR3 DNA follows: TGTGCCAGCAGTGAGGGACCGAAGCAGTTCTTC.

The sample holds many counts of this clonotype. The chain carries TRBV11-2 and TRBJ1-1, with TRBD1 as a possible D gene (5 bases). Trimming removed 5 bases at V and 1 base at J, with 23 bases between. The CDR3 loop spans 18 amino acids. Germline CDR1 and CDR2: SGHAT and FQNNGV. Here the CDR3 DNA reads TGTGCCAGCAGCAACCGCCGGGCTCTGGAGGGGAGGAACACTGAAGCTTTCTTT. Its translation: CASSNRRALEGRNTEAFF.

The rearrangement uses TRBV11-2 and TRBJ2-3, with D possibly being TRBD1 (6 bases). CDR1 SGHAT and CDR2 FQNNGV come from the germline V gene. This CDR3 spans 17 amino acids. V was trimmed by 5 bases and J by 1 base, leaving 19 bases between them. DNA of the CDR3: TGTGCCAGCAGCGTAAGACTGGGGACACGACGCACAGATACGCAGTATTTT. Its protein product is CASSVRLGTRRTDTQYF.

In regard to this clonotype: This may arise from a read error, as a much more abundant clone is one base away. The chain recombines TRBV5-1 with TRBJ2-3; 7 nucleotides match TRBD1. Germline lookup yields CDR1 SGHRS and CDR2 YFSETQ. This CDR3 is built from 14 residues. The CDR3 DNA sequence: TGCGCCAGCAGCTTTACAGGGGTCACAGGTACGCAGTATTTT. This codes for CASSFTGVTGTQYF.

There are a few counts of this clonotype. V is TRBV2 and J is TRBJ2-3; D might be TRBD1 or TRBD2, each matching 5 bases. The germline gives CDR1 SNHLY, CDR2 FYNNEI. The V end lost 7 bases, the J end lost 0 bases, and 17 bases lay between the germline ends. The CDR3 runs to 16 residues. The CDR3 region is CASTEGPQASTDTQYF. CDR3 bases: TGTGCCAGCACCGAGGGACCCCAGGCCAGCACAGATACGCAGTATTTT.

The CDR3 sequence: CASRPGTGEYNEQFF. In nucleotides, the CDR3 is TGCGCCAGCAGGCCCGGGACAGGGGAATACAATGAGCAGTTCTTC. The V gene is TRBV5-1, the J gene TRBJ2-1; TRBD1 agrees at 10 bases. This CDR3 has 15 residues. Germline V gene lookup returns CDR1 SGHRS and CDR2 YFSETQ. V lost 5 bases, J lost 4 bases, and 6 bases stayed unmatched.

The rearrangement uses TRBV27 and TRBJ1-4; D uncertain. Trimming cost V 5 bases and J 4 bases, with 17 bases left between them. From germline, CDR1 is MNHEY and CDR2 SMNVEV (reference sequence). The CDR3 has 16 amino acids. The DNA of the CDR3 is TGTGCCAGCAGTCCCCCCGGACGGGAGGGTAATGAAAAACTGTTTTTT. Protein sequence: CASSPPGREGNEKLFF.

This clonotype was observed many times. The chain carries TRBV11-2 and TRBJ1-1, with unresolved D. The CDR3 loop spans 18 amino acids. V was trimmed by 1 base and J by 4 bases, leaving 22 bases between them. Germline CDR1 SGHAT, CDR2 FQNNGV. CDR3 in amino acids: CASSLAPNRRGKGTEAFF. CDR3 DNA sequence: TGTGCCAGCAGCTTAGCTCCAAACCGGCGAGGGAAGGGCACTGAAGCTTTCTTT.

This clonotype turned up a few times. This rearrangement joins TRBV2 to TRBJ2-7; 12 bases fit TRBD2. With 7 bases clipped from V and 6 bases from J, the junction kept 4 bases outside the gene matches. Germline assignment: CDR1 SNHLY and CDR2 FYNNEI. The CDR3 sequence is 13 residues long. The CDR3, as DNA: TGTGCCAGCAACGGACTAGCGGGGCTCGAGCAGTACTTC. Protein sequence: CASNGLAGLEQYF.

The chain combines TRBV29-1 with TRBJ2-7, with D possibly matching TRBD1 (5 bases). This CDR3 spans 14 amino acids. Germline-derived CDR1 and CDR2 are SQVTM and ANQGSEA. Trimming took 6 bases from V and 1 from J, leaving 16 bases between them. The CDR3 region is CSVRTGAGSYEQYF. The DNA for the CDR3 is TGCAGCGTGCGGACGGGCGCAGGGTCCTACGAGCAGTACTTC.

The chain carries TRBV12-3 or TRBV12-4 and TRBJ2-2, with 8 positions matching TRBD2. J lost 7 bases, V lost 3 bases, and 7 bases had no gene match. CDR3 size: 15 residues. CDR3 in amino acids: CASSFGRGEVGELFF. CDR3 nucleotide sequence: TGTGCCAGCAGTTTTGGGCGGGGGGAGGTCGGGGAGCTGTTTTTT.

Concerning this clonotype itself: Possible read error: a much larger clone is one base away. The chain couples TRBV12-3 or TRBV12-4 to TRBJ2-1; the match to TRBD2 covers 11 bases. The CDR3 loop spans 14 amino acids. The CDR3 region is CASSSLAGGYEQSF. CDR3 DNA: TGTGCCAGCAGTTCTCTAGCGGGGGGATATGAGCAGTCCTTC.

This clonotype was seen ten or more times. V is TRBV2 and J is TRBJ2-5; the D is unclear. The germline V gene encodes CDR1 SNHLY and CDR2 FYNNEI. The CDR3 has 13 residues. Trimming stripped 2 bases from V and 5 bases from J, with 9 bases between. The DNA for the CDR3 is TGTGCCAGCAGTGAATCCGTGTGGGAGACCCAGTACTTC. Amino acids: CASSESVWETQYF.

In this sample, this clonotype turned up many times. The genes are TRBV3-1 and TRBJ2-7, with D possibly matching TRBD1 (5 bases). V was cut by 0 bases and J by 3 bases, with 6 bases left in between. This CDR3 contains 13 residues. Germline V CDR1 and CDR2: LGHDT, YNNKEL (reference sequence). In DNA form, the CDR3 reads TGTGCCAGCAGCCAAGAGACAGACTACGAGCAGTACTTC. Translated, it gives CASSQETDYEQYF.

The chain joins TRBV20-1 to TRBJ2-1, with a tentative D call TRBD2 (5 bases). CDR1 and CDR2 from the germline V gene are DFQATT and SNEGSKA (reference sequence). This CDR3 has 12 residues. With 5 bases removed from V and 5 bases from J, the gap between germline ends came to 10 bases. The CDR3 here is CSAWKRHNEQFF. CDR3 sequence (DNA): TGCAGTGCTTGGAAGCGGCACAATGAGCAGTTCTTC.

This clonotype was counted a single time. V and J are TRBV3-1 and TRBJ2-5, with a weak D call TRBD1 (6 bases). Germline V gene sequence: CDR1 LGHDT, CDR2 YNNKEL (reference sequence). This CDR3 region has 16 residues. V shed 3 bases and J shed 1 base, with 15 bases lying between them. The CDR3 spells CASSHTGTTSQETQYF. Here the CDR3 DNA reads TGTGCCAGCAGCCATACCGGGACAACTTCCCAAGAGACCCAGTACTTC.

This sequence joins TRBV27 and TRBJ2-7; D gene unclear. Germline assignment: CDR1 MNHEY and CDR2 SMNVEV (reference sequence). V gave up 2 bases and J gave up 5 bases, with 10 bases separating them. The CDR3 sequence is 13 residues long. CDR3 in amino acids: CASSLGQPNEQYF. CDR3 DNA: TGTGCCAGCAGTTTAGGGCAGCCGAACGAGCAGTACTTC.